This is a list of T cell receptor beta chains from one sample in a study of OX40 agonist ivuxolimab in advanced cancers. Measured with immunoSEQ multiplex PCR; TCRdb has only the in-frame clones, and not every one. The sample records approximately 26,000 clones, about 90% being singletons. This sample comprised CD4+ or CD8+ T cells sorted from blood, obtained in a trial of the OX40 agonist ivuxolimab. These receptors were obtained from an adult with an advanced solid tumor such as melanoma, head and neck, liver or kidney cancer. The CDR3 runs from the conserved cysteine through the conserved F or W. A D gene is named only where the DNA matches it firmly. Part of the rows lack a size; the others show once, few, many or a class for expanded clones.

CDR3aa: CASSQVARSDMNTEAFF
CDR3nt: TGCGCCAGCAGCCAAGTAGCCAGGAGTGATATGAACACTGAAGCTTTCTTT
d_gene: -
j_gene: TRBJ1-1
abundance: -
v_gene: TRBV4-1

CDR3aa: CASRIYGTGYFGDEQFF
CDR3nt: TGTGCCAGCAGGATCTACGGGACAGGGTATTTTGGCGATGAGCAGTTCTTC
d_gene: TRBD1
j_gene: TRBJ2-1
abundance: once
v_gene: TRBV27

CDR3aa: CASSIPGNYNEQFF
CDR3nt: TGTGCCAGTAGTATTCCGGGAAACTACAATGAGCAGTTCTTC
d_gene: -
j_gene: TRBJ2-1
abundance: -
v_gene: TRBV19

CDR3aa: CASSVGLLGTNEKLFF
CDR3nt: TGTGCCAGCAGCGTAGGGCTCCTGGGGACTAATGAAAAACTGTTTTTT
d_gene: -
j_gene: TRBJ1-4
abundance: few
v_gene: TRBV9

CDR3aa: CASSAGLAGLQETQYF
CDR3nt: TGTGCCAGCAGTGCCGGACTAGCGGGGCTCCAAGAGACCCAGTACTTC
d_gene: TRBD2
j_gene: TRBJ2-5
abundance: -
v_gene: TRBV27

CDR3aa: CASSLIQGFSYNEQFF
CDR3nt: TGTGCCAGCAGCTTAATCCAGGGATTCTCCTACAATGAGCAGTTCTTC
d_gene: -
j_gene: TRBJ2-1
abundance: medium-sized
v_gene: TRBV11-2

CDR3aa: CASSTGDSGKETQYF
CDR3nt: TGTGCCAGTAGTACCGGGGATAGCGGGAAGGAGACCCAGTACTTC
d_gene: TRBD2
j_gene: TRBJ2-5
abundance: once
v_gene: TRBV19

CDR3aa: CASSPGQGYNEQFF
CDR3nt: TGTGCCAGCAGCCCGGGACAGGGGTACAATGAGCAGTTCTTC
d_gene: TRBD1
j_gene: TRBJ2-1
abundance: few
v_gene: TRBV6-1

CDR3aa: CASSTGTLTYEQYF
CDR3nt: TGCGCCAGCAGCACGGGGACTCTCACCTACGAGCAGTACTTC
d_gene: -
j_gene: TRBJ2-7
abundance: few
v_gene: TRBV5-1

CDR3aa: CASSEGGGEQYF
CDR3nt: TGTGCCAGCAGTGAAGGGGGGGGCGAGCAGTACTTC
d_gene: TRBD2
j_gene: TRBJ2-7
abundance: -
v_gene: TRBV2

CDR3aa: CASSLGENEQFF
CDR3nt: TGTGCCAGTAGTCTGGGAGAAAATGAGCAGTTCTTC
d_gene: -
j_gene: TRBJ2-1
abundance: medium-sized
v_gene: TRBV19

CDR3aa: CASSFNGDSVMEAFF
CDR3nt: TGTGCCAGCAGTTTCAATGGGGACTCGGTGATGGAAGCTTTCTTT
d_gene: -
j_gene: TRBJ1-1
abundance: once
v_gene: TRBV27

CDR3aa: CSVDISEQFF
CDR3nt: TGCAGCGTTGATATCTCTGAGCAGTTCTTC
d_gene: -
j_gene: TRBJ2-1
abundance: -
v_gene: TRBV29-1

CDR3aa: CASSSPTGYNEQFF
CDR3nt: TGTGCCAGCAGTAGCCCGACAGGGTACAATGAGCAGTTCTTC
d_gene: TRBD1
j_gene: TRBJ2-1
abundance: -
v_gene: TRBV27

CDR3aa: CASSFPGQGGPYNEQFF
CDR3nt: TGTGCCAGCAGCTTCCCGGGACAGGGGGGACCCTACAATGAGCAGTTCTTC
d_gene: TRBD1
j_gene: TRBJ2-1
abundance: -
v_gene: TRBV7-9

CDR3aa: CASSIVAGGPSGELFF
CDR3nt: TGTGCCAGTAGTATAGTAGCGGGAGGGCCCAGCGGGGAGCTGTTTTTT
d_gene: TRBD2
j_gene: TRBJ2-2
abundance: -
v_gene: TRBV19

CDR3aa: CASSLGGGSYEQYF
CDR3nt: TGTGCCAGCAGTTTAGGCGGTGGGTCCTACGAGCAGTACTTC
d_gene: -
j_gene: TRBJ2-7
abundance: -
v_gene: TRBV6-5

CDR3aa: CASSQVSGSGWGQETQYF
CDR3nt: TGTGCCAGCAGCCAAGTGTCCGGCTCCGGTTGGGGCCAGGAGACCCAGTACTTC
d_gene: -
j_gene: TRBJ2-5
abundance: -
v_gene: TRBV4-2

CDR3aa: CASSVGQGAYGYTF
CDR3nt: TGTGCCAGCAGCGTGGGACAGGGGGCTTATGGCTACACCTTC
d_gene: TRBD1
j_gene: TRBJ1-2
abundance: -
v_gene: TRBV9

CDR3aa: CASSNRVLGPHEQYF
CDR3nt: TGTGCCAGCAGCAATAGGGTTTTAGGGCCTCACGAGCAGTACTTC
d_gene: -
j_gene: TRBJ2-7
abundance: -
v_gene: TRBV21-1

CDR3aa: CASSSLGVAGGSYEQYF
CDR3nt: TGTGCCAGCAGTTCCCTCGGGGTAGCGGGAGGCAGCTACGAGCAGTACTTC
d_gene: TRBD2
j_gene: TRBJ2-7
abundance: -
v_gene: TRBV27

CDR3aa: CASSQDDEGIAYEQYF
CDR3nt: TGCGCCAGCAGCCAAGATGACGAGGGGATTGCCTACGAGCAGTACTTC
d_gene: -
j_gene: TRBJ2-7
abundance: -
v_gene: TRBV4-1

CDR3aa: CASSYGGRTEAFF
CDR3nt: TGTGCCAGCAGTTACGGGGGGAGGACTGAAGCTTTCTTT
d_gene: -
j_gene: TRBJ1-1
abundance: -
v_gene: TRBV6-5

CDR3aa: CASTNGGRSYNEQFF
CDR3nt: TGTGCCAGCACTAATGGCGGCCGCTCCTACAATGAGCAGTTCTTC
d_gene: -
j_gene: TRBJ2-1
abundance: -
v_gene: TRBV4-2

CDR3aa: CASSAPQGVAADEQYF
CDR3nt: TGTGCCAGCAGCGCCCCGCAGGGGGTTGCCGCCGACGAGCAGTACTTC
d_gene: TRBD1
j_gene: TRBJ2-7
abundance: -
v_gene: TRBV7-8

CDR3aa: CASSQIRDDGPYSNQPQHF
CDR3nt: TGCGCCAGCAGTCAAATCCGGGACGACGGGCCTTATAGCAATCAGCCCCAGCATTTT
d_gene: -
j_gene: TRBJ1-5
abundance: -
v_gene: TRBV23-1

CDR3aa: CASSDGTFLPYEQYF
CDR3nt: TGCGCCAGCAGCGACGGGACTTTTCTCCCCTACGAGCAGTACTTC
d_gene: -
j_gene: TRBJ2-7
abundance: -
v_gene: TRBV4-1

CDR3aa: CASSLSGLSGNTIYF
CDR3nt: TGTGCCAGCAGTTTAAGCGGCCTCTCTGGAAACACCATATATTTT
d_gene: -
j_gene: TRBJ1-3
abundance: -
v_gene: TRBV27

CDR3aa: CASSLQQGWNTDTQYF
CDR3nt: TGTGCCAGCAGCCTACAACAGGGGTGGAACACAGATACGCAGTATTTT
d_gene: TRBD1
j_gene: TRBJ2-3
abundance: once
v_gene: TRBV9

CDR3aa: CASSDVPRERTTGELFF
CDR3nt: TGTGCCAGCAGCGACGTCCCGCGGGAGAGGACCACCGGGGAGCTGTTTTTT
d_gene: TRBD2
j_gene: TRBJ2-2
abundance: -
v_gene: TRBV5-4

CDR3aa: CARSHSGTGQGESGANVLTF
CDR3nt: TGTGCCAGAAGCCATAGTGGGACAGGGCAGGGTGAGTCTGGGGCCAACGTCCTGACTTTC
d_gene: TRBD1
j_gene: TRBJ2-6
abundance: -
v_gene: TRBV5-3

CDR3aa: CASTTWGGLNEQFF
CDR3nt: TGTGCCAGCACCACTTGGGGGGGGCTAAATGAGCAGTTCTTC
d_gene: -
j_gene: TRBJ2-1
abundance: -
v_gene: TRBV27

CDR3aa: CASSLGPSFPAGELFF
CDR3nt: TGTGCCAGCAGCTTGGGACCATCGTTCCCGGCCGGGGAGCTGTTTTTT
d_gene: -
j_gene: TRBJ2-2
abundance: -
v_gene: TRBV7-6

CDR3aa: CASSPRLAGITDTQYF
CDR3nt: TGTGCCAGCAGTCCCCGACTAGCGGGAATCACAGATACGCAGTATTTT
d_gene: TRBD2
j_gene: TRBJ2-3
abundance: -
v_gene: TRBV28